This T cell receptor beta chain was sequenced in a study of blood T cell repertoires in COVID-19. The wider study: Samples of COVID-19 (acute and convalescent) were obtained from the United States, Italy and Spain.

All enrollees were roughly 18 to 95 years old and from approximately 25 US areas. This clone was observed a few times. Original analysis: Amplifying reference gene primers gave estimates of nucleated cell counts. Only in-frame clones appear in the TCRdb table, and some are missing; sequencing was by immunoSEQ multiplex PCR. V, J and clone size were drawn from that table, and D and trimming were deduced from the DNA. This table has about 220,000 clones, 80% to 90% appearing once. V lost 4 bases, J lost 1 base, and 6 bases stayed unmatched. The CDR3 totals 15 residues. The germline CDR1 and CDR2 sequences are SGDLS and YYNGEE.

Specimen: PBMCs or T cells enriched from blood (not recorded which). This sequence was found in a woman in her forties with acute COVID-19. The rearrangement joins TRBV9 to TRBJ2-3, with 7 nucleotides matching TRBD2. CDR3 sequence (DNA): TGTGCCAGCAGCCTCAGGGCGGGGGGCACAGATACGCAGTATTTT. It encodes CASSLRAGGTDTQYF. Together with reference TRBV9 and TRBJ2-3, the CDR3 gives the full variable domain: DSGVTQTPKHLITATGQRVTLRCSPRSGDLSVYWYQQSLDQGLQFLIQYYNGEERAKGNILERFSAQQFPDLHSELNLSSLELGDSALYFCASSLRAGGTDTQYFGPGTRLTVL.